In its sample, the clone carrying this TCR beta chain was seen a few times. Its target is not known. Germline CDR1 is SGHDT and CDR2 is YYEEEE. CDR3 length equals 15 residues. The V and J ends lost 2 bases and 2 bases respectively, with 10 bases between them. As part of library construction, unique molecular identifiers were attached to individual cDNA molecules. One entry per CDR3 protein results from TCRdb running MiXCR on the 5' RACE reads. Found here are more than 65,000 distinct CDR3 sequences, 12% to 15% of them singletons; the top ten hold about 1.4%. The source of the sample is a study of early T cells in non-severe SARS-CoV-2 infection. Study-wide background: Sequencing used unsorted whole-blood bulk RNA, so chains lack pairing. General observations from the study: Sequences matched to VDJdb favored anti-spike CD8 responses, while private and CD4 specificities were missed.

The specimen sequenced was whole blood. The sequence came from an adult who was a healthcare worker with PCR-confirmed SARS-CoV-2 infection or an uninfected control (not recorded which). This sequence joins TRBV5-6 and TRBJ2-2; D might be TRBD1 (7 bases). The CDR3 nucleotides are TGTGCCAGCAGCTTCGGAGGGGGCAACACCGGGGAGCTGTTTTTT. This encodes CASSFGGGNTGELFF. The variable domain in full, with the rest retrieved from reference TRBV5-6 and TRBJ2-2, is DAGVTQSPTHLIKTRGQQVTLRCSPKSGHDTVSWYQQALGQGPQFIFQYYEEEERQRGNFPDRFSGHQFPNYSSELNVNALLLGDSALYLCASSFGGGNTGELFFGEGSRLTVL.